This T cell receptor beta chain appears in the sequencing data of a study of T cell responses to AZD1222 COVID-19 vaccine. CDR3 size: 14 residues. From germline, CDR1 is LGHDT and CDR2 YNNKEL (reference sequence). V was cut by 5 bases and J by 0 bases, with 5 bases left in between. TCRdb keeps only in-frame clones here, not all; method: immunoSEQ multiplex PCR. The sample includes 120,000 to 150,000 clones, about 93% of them seen just once. This clone was seen just once. The rearrangement links TRBV3-1 (or the pseudogene TRBV3-2) to TRBJ1-6; D not resolved. This sequence originates from an adult in good health. This specimen was peripheral blood, taken on day 0 of AZD1222 vaccination. The CDR3 coding sequence is TGTGCCAGCAGCTCCAACTCCTATAATTCACCCCTCCACTTT. As protein: CASSSNSYNSPLHF.